One and the same sample provided the 32 T cell receptor beta chains below, sequenced in a study of blood T cell repertoires in COVID-19. Assay used: immunoSEQ multiplex PCR; TCRdb lists only in-frame clones, some missing. The table has just under 150,000 clones, around nine tenths seen once; the top ten hold approximately 9%. Source material: peripheral blood. These receptors originate from a woman aged 45-60 years with active or convalescent COVID-19.

The chain recombines TRBV2 with TRBJ2-2; TRBD1 matches 7 bases. The CDR3 has 15 amino acids. The ends lost 3 bases at V and 5 bases at J; junction bases unmatched: 6. Germline CDR1 is SNHLY and CDR2 is FYNNEI. The CDR3 here is CASSDEGARTGELFF. CDR3 in DNA: TGTGCCAGCAGTGATGAGGGGGCGAGAACCGGGGAGCTGTTTTTT.

CDR3 DNA sequence: TGCAGCGCGAGGGGTAGACTAGATGGGAGCTCCTACGAGCAGTACTTC. This translates into CSARGRLDGSSYEQYF. The chain links TRBV29-1 to TRBJ2-7; possibly TRBD2 for D (6 bases). The germline gives CDR1 SQVTM, CDR2 ANQGSEA. Trimming stripped 7 bases from V and 0 bases from J, with 22 bases between. CDR3 length: 16 amino acids.

This clone was counted many times. The gene calls are TRBV10-3 and TRBJ1-2; D call uncertain. The CDR3 is 12 residues long. The germline V and J ends were trimmed by 3 bases and 2 bases, with 4 bases remaining between them. The germline V gene encodes CDR1 ENHRY and CDR2 SYGVKD. The DNA for the CDR3 is TGTGCCATCAGTGACGGGAACTATGGCTACACCTTC. Translated: CAISDGNYGYTF.

The chain links TRBV5-5 to TRBJ1-4; D might be TRBD1 (5 bases). The CDR3 covers 14 residues. The germline gives CDR1 SGHKS, CDR2 YYEKEE (reference sequence). V was pared by 2 bases and J by 3 bases, with 8 bases between. CDR3 sequence: CASSFGAANEKLFF. In nucleotides, the CDR3 is TGTGCCAGCAGCTTTGGGGCGGCTAATGAAAAACTGTTTTTT.

The gene calls are TRBV7-2 and TRBJ2-3, with 11 bases fitting TRBD2. Germline values: CDR1 SGHTA, CDR2 FQGNSA. Trimming cost V 1 base and J 6 bases; bases outside gene matches: 6. The CDR3 loop spans 16 amino acids. The CDR3 region is CASSLELAGGGDTQYF. Here the CDR3 DNA reads TGTGCCAGCAGCTTAGAGCTAGCGGGAGGTGGGGATACGCAGTATTTT.

The CDR3 bases are TGTGCCAGCAGCAGGGACGGAGATCAGCCCCAGCATTTT. This gives the protein CASSRDGDQPQHF. The chain is built from TRBV7-9 and TRBJ1-5, with D possibly TRBD1 on 5 matching bases. Germline lookup yields CDR1 SEHNR and CDR2 FQNEAQ (reference sequence). The CDR3 is 13 residues long. Deletions cut 5 bases from V and 5 bases from J, with 10 bases between.

This chain uses TRBV6-5 with TRBJ2-7; D is perhaps TRBD2 (5 bases). The germline gives CDR1 MNHEY, CDR2 SVGAGI. The CDR3 contains 15 residues. V gave up 8 bases and J gave up 2 bases, with 19 bases separating them. The CDR3 coding sequence is TGTGCCAGCTCACGCGTCGGAGAGGGAACCTACGAGCAGTACTTC. Translated: CASSRVGEGTYEQYF.

This sequence joins TRBV27 and TRBJ1-3; 9 nucleotides match TRBD1. From germline, CDR1 is MNHEY and CDR2 SMNVEV (reference sequence). The CDR3 extends over 15 amino acids. Trimming cost V 8 bases and J 3 bases; bases outside gene matches: 8. Here the CDR3 DNA reads TGTGCCAGCGGCTCACAGGGGGCGTTTGGAAACACCATATATTTT. Amino acids: CASGSQGAFGNTIYF.

CDR3: CASSLERAAGNEQFF. In nucleotides, the CDR3 is TGTGCCAGCAGCTTAGAAAGAGCGGCGGGTAATGAGCAGTTCTTC. The rearrangement uses TRBV7-2 and TRBJ2-1, with D perhaps TRBD2 (5 bases). The CDR3 is 15 residues long. Germline loops: CDR1 SGHTA, CDR2 FQGNSA. V was clipped by 1 base and J by 7 bases, with 14 bases between them.

The chain uses TRBV28 and TRBJ2-3; D may be TRBD2 (6 bases). Between the trimmed V and J ends, which lost 6 bases and 2 bases, there was a span of 12 bases. This CDR3 has 14 residues. Per germline, CDR1 MDHEN and CDR2 SYDVKM. The CDR3 loop is CASRGGLTTDTQYF. CDR3 nucleotide sequence: TGTGCCAGCAGGGGAGGACTAACCACAGATACGCAGTATTTT.

The CDR3 is CAIRQVHSYEQYF. CDR3 DNA sequence: TGTGCCATACGACAGGTGCACTCCTACGAGCAGTACTTC. The chain recombines TRBV27 with TRBJ2-7, with D possibly being TRBD1 (6 bases). This CDR3 has 13 amino acids. Looked up from germline, CDR1 is MNHEY and CDR2 is SMNVEV (reference sequence). V was trimmed by 10 bases and J by 0 bases, leaving 13 bases between them.

This chain connects TRBV7-8 to TRBJ2-7; D may be TRBD1 or TRBD2 (9 bases each). This CDR3 has 19 amino acids. Germline loops: CDR1 SGHVS, CDR2 FQNEAQ. The ends were cut back, 5 bases at V and 2 bases at J, with 28 bases in the middle. The CDR3 sequence is CASSPTGQGRIAGAYEQYF. CDR3 sequence (DNA): TGTGCCAGCAGCCCTACGGGACAGGGTCGAATAGCGGGAGCCTACGAGCAGTACTTC.

V gene TRBV7-3 combines with J gene TRBJ1-2, with 10 bases aligning to TRBD1. Germline loops: CDR1 SGHTA, CDR2 FQGTGA. V was clipped by 2 bases and J by 8 bases; unmatched bases: 8. This CDR3 has 15 residues. CDR3 sequence (DNA): TGTGCCAGCAGCTTAGGTCCGGACAGGGGGTCCGGCTACACCTTC. Its translation: CASSLGPDRGSGYTF.

The chain is built from TRBV7-9 and TRBJ2-1; 11 bases line up with TRBD2. Germline assignment: CDR1 SEHNR and CDR2 FQNEAQ (reference sequence). The CDR3 is made up of 15 amino acids. V trimming: 3 bases; J trimming: 10 bases; junction bases outside the gene matches: 8. The CDR3 is CASSFLAGGGGEQFF. In DNA, the CDR3 is TGTGCCAGCAGCTTTCTAGCGGGAGGAGGAGGGGAGCAGTTCTTC.

This clone was detected only a few times. The rearrangement uses TRBV4-3 and TRBJ1-2; 9 nucleotides agree with TRBD1. J gave up 8 bases and V 0 bases, and 7 bases lay outside the gene matches. Germline CDR1 LGHNA, CDR2 YSLEER. This CDR3 is built from 15 residues. The CDR3 DNA is TGCGCCAGCAGCCAAGATTCGCCGGGACAGGGCGGCTACACCTTC. It translates to CASSQDSPGQGGYTF.

The chain carries TRBV7-9 and TRBJ2-2; tentatively, D is TRBD1 (6 bases). Deletions cut 5 bases from V and 4 bases from J, with 14 bases between. This CDR3 is 15 amino acids long. CDR1 and CDR2 from the germline V gene are SEHNR and FQNEAQ (reference sequence). Here the CDR3 reads CASSHFQGSTGELFF. The CDR3 region has the DNA TGTGCCAGCAGCCACTTCCAGGGGAGCACCGGGGAGCTGTTTTTT.

J is TRBJ1-4 and V is TRBV29-1; no firm D call. Trimming took 4 bases from V and 0 from J, leaving 6 bases between them. The CDR3 totals 13 residues. CDR1 SQVTM and CDR2 ANQGSEA come from the germline V gene. The CDR3 coding sequence is TGCAGCGTTGTAAGCGCAACTAATGAAAAACTGTTTTTT. This sequence encodes CSVVSATNEKLFF.

This clone occurred once. The V and J genes are TRBV7-9 and TRBJ1-1; perhaps TRBD1 as D (5 bases). Trimming removed 3 bases at V and 5 bases at J, with 16 bases between. Germline CDR1 SEHNR, CDR2 FQNEAQ (reference sequence). The CDR3 totals 15 residues. CDR3 nucleotides: TGTGCCAGCAGCTTTCAGGGTCTGAGAACGACTGAAGCTTTCTTT. Its translation is CASSFQGLRTTEAFF.

The rearrangement uses TRBV4-3 and TRBJ2-1, with D perhaps TRBD2 (6 bases). Trimming shortened V by 0 bases and J by 0 bases, and 9 bases separated the two germline ends. Germline CDR1 is LGHNA and CDR2 is YSLEER. CDR3 length equals 16 residues. CDR3 sequence reads: CASSQDGGSSYNEQFF. The CDR3 bases are TGCGCCAGCAGCCAAGATGGAGGGAGCTCCTACAATGAGCAGTTCTTC.

This sequence joins TRBV6-6 and TRBJ1-4; tentatively, D is TRBD1 (6 bases). V lost 6 bases to trimming and J lost 3 bases, with 14 bases between them. The CDR3 spans 15 residues. Germline lookup yields CDR1 MNHNY and CDR2 SVGAGI (reference sequence). CDR3 sequence: CASSEQGFSNEKLFF. The CDR3 nucleotides are TGTGCCAGCAGCGAGCAGGGGTTCTCTAATGAAAAACTGTTTTTT.

This sequence joins TRBV10-3 and TRBJ1-6; D is perhaps TRBD1 (5 bases). This CDR3 has 13 residues. V gave up 10 bases and J gave up 6 bases, with 13 bases separating them. Germline CDR1 reads ENHRY; CDR2 reads SYGVKD. The CDR3 spells CATVGVVNSPLHF. The CDR3 DNA reads TGTGCCACAGTAGGGGTAGTTAATTCACCCCTCCACTTT.

The CDR3 DNA reads TGTGCCAGCGCGACAGGACAGAACACTGAAGCTTTCTTT. Protein sequence: CASATGQNTEAFF. The chain is built from TRBV10-3 and TRBJ1-1; perhaps TRBD1 as D (6 bases). The CDR3 has 13 amino acids. Trimming cost V 10 bases and J 1 base, with 13 bases left between them. Germline V gene lookup returns CDR1 ENHRY and CDR2 SYGVKD.

The chain employs TRBV5-6 and TRBJ2-1; TRBD1 matches 8 bases. The V gene end was trimmed by 1 base and the J gene end by 13 bases; junction bases not matched to a gene: 7. Germline assignment: CDR1 SGHDT and CDR2 YYEEEE. This CDR3 region has 13 residues. The CDR3 region has the DNA TGTGCCAGCAGCTTGCTGCCTGGACAGGGACAGTTCTTC. Translation gives CASSLLPGQGQFF.

This sequence joins TRBV3-1 (or the pseudogene TRBV3-2) and TRBJ1-1; no firm D call. Germline CDR1 and CDR2: LGHDT and YNNKEL (reference sequence). Trimming stripped 5 bases from V and 3 bases from J, with 10 bases between. CDR3 length equals 13 residues. CDR3 sequence (DNA): TGTGCCAGCAGCGTTAGAGTGGACACTGAAGCTTTCTTT. Amino acid sequence: CASSVRVDTEAFF.

This sequence joins TRBV7-9 and TRBJ1-1; tentative D call: TRBD1 (6 bases). Germline V CDR1 and CDR2: SEHNR, FQNEAQ (reference sequence). The CDR3 totals 12 residues. Trimming took 3 bases from V and 8 from J, leaving 10 bases between them. Here the CDR3 reads CASSFGRGEAFF. Here the CDR3 DNA reads TGTGCCAGCAGCTTCGGCAGGGGCGAAGCTTTCTTT.

This clone has at least ten counts. This chain uses TRBV28 with TRBJ1-1, with TRBD1 matching over 10 bases. CDR3 length equals 17 residues. The ends lost 5 bases at V and 1 base at J; junction bases unmatched: 10. The V gene's germline CDR1 is MDHEN and CDR2 SYDVKM. This chain's CDR3 is CASSHPKWDRGNTEAFF. CDR3 DNA: TGTGCCAGCAGTCATCCAAAGTGGGACAGGGGGAACACTGAAGCTTTCTTT.

J is TRBJ1-1 and V is TRBV7-2; tentative D call: TRBD1 (6 bases). Per the germline V gene, CDR1 is SGHTA and CDR2 is FQGNSA. The CDR3 is 14 amino acids. V dropped 5 bases and J dropped 1 base, with 11 bases sitting between them. CDR3 coding DNA: TGTGCCAGCAGCCACCGGGACAAGAACACTGAAGCTTTCTTT. Protein: CASSHRDKNTEAFF. The full variable domain, rest sourced from reference TRBV7-2 and TRBJ1-1, is GAGVSQSPSNKVTEKGKDVELRCDPISGHTALYWYRQSLGQGLEFLIYFQGNSAPDKSGLPSDRFSAERTGGSVSTLTIQRTQQEDSAVYLCASSHRDKNTEAFFGQGTRLTVV.

The chain couples TRBV28 to TRBJ2-7; TRBD1 aligns across 7 bases. This CDR3 is 13 amino acids long. CDR1 MDHEN and CDR2 SYDVKM come from the germline V gene. V lost 10 bases to trimming and J lost 0 bases; unmatched junction nucleotides: 6. The DNA for the CDR3 is TGTGCCATTCCCCGGGACAGCTCCTACGAGCAGTACTTC. Its translation is CAIPRDSSYEQYF.

The rearrangement links TRBV3-1 (or the pseudogene TRBV3-2) to TRBJ2-2, with D possibly matching TRBD1 (5 bases). The CDR3 has 11 residues. V gave up 10 bases and J gave up 7 bases, with 10 bases separating them. CDR1 and CDR2 (germline): LGHDT, YNNKEL (reference sequence). The CDR3 DNA sequence: TGTGCCACCTTAGGGGTCGGGGAGCTGTTTTTT. Its translation: CATLGVGELFF.

This chain uses TRBV11-2 with TRBJ1-1; weak D call: TRBD1 (5 bases). Trimming took 4 bases from V and 1 from J, leaving 7 bases between them. Germline V gene lookup returns CDR1 SGHAT and CDR2 FQNNGV. CDR3 length: 13 amino acids. The CDR3 sequence: CASSYQGNTEAFF. The CDR3 DNA sequence: TGTGCCAGCAGCTACCAGGGGAACACTGAAGCTTTCTTT.

The chain has TRBV28 and TRBJ1-6, with 7 bases fitting TRBD1. This CDR3 region has 15 residues. Germline assignment: CDR1 MDHEN and CDR2 SYDVKM. V trimming: 5 bases; J trimming: 6 bases; junction bases outside the gene matches: 7. Here the CDR3 DNA reads TGTGCCAGCAGTCTCCGGGACAGTGGTAATTCACCCCTCCACTTT. This gives the protein CASSLRDSGNSPLHF.

This chain joins TRBV5-4 and TRBJ2-1, with 11 positions matching TRBD2. From germline, CDR1 is SGHNT and CDR2 YYREEE (reference sequence). Germline trimming cut 5 bases from V and 0 bases from J; bases unmatched to any gene: 4. The CDR3 covers 16 residues. The CDR3 sequence: CASSLAGGASYNEQFF. DNA of the CDR3: TGTGCCAGCAGTCTAGCGGGGGGCGCCTCCTACAATGAGCAGTTCTTC. The full variable domain, with the rest looked up from reference TRBV5-4 and TRBJ2-1, is ETGVTQSPTHLIKTRGQQVTLRCSSQSGHNTVSWYQQALGQGPQFIFQYYREEENGRGNFPPRFSGLQFPNYSSELNVNALELDDSALYLCASSLAGGASYNEQFFGPGTRLTVL.